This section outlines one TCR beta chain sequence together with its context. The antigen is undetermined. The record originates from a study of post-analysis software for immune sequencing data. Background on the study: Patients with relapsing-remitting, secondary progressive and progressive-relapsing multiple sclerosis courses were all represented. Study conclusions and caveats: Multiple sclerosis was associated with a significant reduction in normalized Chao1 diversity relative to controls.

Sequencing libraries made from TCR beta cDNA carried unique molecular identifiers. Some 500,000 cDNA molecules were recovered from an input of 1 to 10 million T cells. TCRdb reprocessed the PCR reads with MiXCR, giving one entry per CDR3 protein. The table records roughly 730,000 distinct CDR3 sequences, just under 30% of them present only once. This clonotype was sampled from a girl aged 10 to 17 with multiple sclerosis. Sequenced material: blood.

CDR3 sequence (DNA): TGCGCCAGCAGCTTGGAAACAGGGGGCAGGCCCGAGCAGTACTTC. Protein: CASSLETGGRPEQYF. V usage is TRBV5-1 and J usage is TRBJ2-7, with TRBD1 matching 9 bases. Germline loops: CDR1 SGHRS, CDR2 YFSETQ. The CDR3 loop spans 15 amino acids. After removal of 0 bases from V and 6 bases from J, the junction contained 7 bases not matched to a gene.